These 17 T cell receptor beta chains were all obtained from the same sample, sequenced in a study of blood T cell repertoires in COVID-19. Measured with immunoSEQ multiplex PCR; TCRdb has only the in-frame clones, and not every one. The data contain roughly 100,000 clones, 85% of them singletons. Sequenced material: peripheral blood. The origin of the receptors is a man aged 50 to 59 with acute or convalescent COVID-19.

This clone appeared once. The gene calls are TRBV13 and TRBJ2-1; D perhaps matches TRBD2 (6 bases). There are 14 residues in the CDR3. Germline loops: CDR1 PRHDT, CDR2 FYEKMQ (reference sequence). Between the trimmed V and J ends, which lost 5 bases and 5 bases, there was a span of 13 bases. Written as DNA, the CDR3 is TGTGCCAGCAGCAAGGGGAGGCCAAACAATGAGCAGTTCTTC. As protein: CASSKGRPNNEQFF. Combining the CDR3 with reference TRBV13 and TRBJ2-1 gives the whole variable domain AAGVIQSPRHLIKEKRETATLKCYPIPRHDTVYWYQQGPGQDPQFLISFYEKMQSDKGSIPDRFSAQQFSDYHSELNMSSLELGDSALYFCASSKGRPNNEQFFGPGTRLTVL.

The genes are TRBV2 and TRBJ1-6; 11 bases match TRBD1. The germline V gene has CDR1 SNHLY and CDR2 FYNNEI. Trimming took 11 bases from V and 7 from J; bases not matched to a gene: 4. The CDR3 contains 13 residues. The CDR3 loop is CAGRTGGNSPLHF. CDR3 DNA sequence: TGTGCCGGGCGGACAGGGGGCAATTCACCCCTCCACTTT.

The rearrangement links TRBV10-2 to TRBJ2-1; a weak D match, TRBD1 (5 bases). The CDR3 has 14 residues. Germline CDR1 and CDR2: WSHSY and SAAADI. V was clipped by 2 bases and J by 7 bases, with 12 bases between them. The CDR3 is CASSELDINNEQFF. CDR3 coding DNA: TGCGCCAGCAGTGAGCTGGACATAAATAATGAGCAGTTCTTC.

The count of this clone is one. The rearrangement uses TRBV6-5 and TRBJ1-1; TRBD1 might be the D (5 bases). Trimming left V 2 bases short and J 6 bases short, with 10 bases between. The length of the CDR3 is 13 residues. Germline loops: CDR1 MNHEY, CDR2 SVGAGI. The CDR3 DNA reads as TGTGCCAGCAGTTACCAGGGTAACGCTGAAGCTTTCTTT. This translates into CASSYQGNAEAFF.

This clone has only one observation. The chain couples TRBV19 to TRBJ2-5, with 10 bases identical to TRBD2. This CDR3 contains 15 residues. Germline lookup yields CDR1 LNHDA and CDR2 SQIVND (reference sequence). V was pared by 5 bases and J by 2 bases, with 5 bases of the junction left unmatched. CDR3 protein: CASSVLAGDQETQYF. The CDR3 nucleotides read TGTGCCAGTAGTGTTCTAGCGGGGGATCAAGAGACCCAGTACTTC.

As to this clone: One end of the junction is discordant with germline, which a read error may explain. The chain carries TRBV7-7 and TRBJ2-7, with D possibly TRBD1 on 6 matching bases. Germline loops: CDR1 SSHAT, CDR2 FNYEAQ (reference sequence). The CDR3 extends over 13 amino acids. CDR3 sequence reads: CASSVSGVGEQYF. The CDR3 DNA reads as TGTGCTAGCAGCGTTTCAGGGGTGGGGGAGCAGTACTTC.

This chain uses TRBV15 with TRBJ1-1, with D possibly matching TRBD1 (5 bases). The germline CDR1 and CDR2 sequences are LNHNV and YYDKDF (reference sequence). CDR3 length: 15 amino acids. Trimming shortened V by 5 bases and J by 6 bases, and 19 bases separated the two germline ends. The CDR3 coding sequence is TGTGCCACCAGCGAAGGTCCGACAGCCTCCCCTGAAGCTTTCTTT. It yields the protein CATSEGPTASPEAFF.

The V and J genes are TRBV7-9 and TRBJ2-7, with D tentatively TRBD1 (5 bases). CDR1 is SEHNR, CDR2 FQNEAQ, per germline (reference sequence). The CDR3 is made up of 16 amino acids. The V gene lost 5 bases and the J gene lost 3 bases, with 20 bases spanning the gap. CDR3 in amino acids: CASSLPLTGNLYEQYF. For the CDR3, the DNA is TGTGCCAGCAGCCTGCCCCTAACAGGCAATCTCTACGAGCAGTACTTC.

The gene calls are TRBV29-1 and TRBJ2-3; 8 positions agree with TRBD1. The junction had 13 bases not matched to a gene; V was cut back by 8 bases and J by 6 bases. The CDR3 runs to 14 residues. Germline V gene sequence: CDR1 SQVTM, CDR2 ANQGSEA. CDR3 DNA sequence: TGCAGCCCAGCCGGGACAGGAGGCGCGGATACGCAGTATTTT. Encoded protein: CSPAGTGGADTQYF.

This chain uses TRBV5-1 with TRBJ1-4; D not resolved. The length of the CDR3 is 16 residues. Germline lookup yields CDR1 SGHRS and CDR2 YFSETQ. The V end lost 0 bases, the J end lost 0 bases, and 9 bases lay between the germline ends. The CDR3 loop reads CASSLVSGSTNEKLFF. CDR3 in DNA: TGCGCCAGCAGCTTGGTTTCGGGATCAACTAATGAAAAACTGTTTTTT.

The chain is built from TRBV9 and TRBJ1-2; D may be TRBD1 (6 bases). Trimming took 5 bases from V and 8 from J, leaving 19 bases between them. This CDR3 is 14 amino acids long. Germline loops: CDR1 SGDLS, CDR2 YYNGEE. Here the CDR3 reads CASSWQGTSEGYTF. The CDR3 nucleotides are TGTGCCAGCAGTTGGCAGGGGACGTCTGAGGGCTACACCTTC.

The rearrangement joins TRBV2 to TRBJ1-2; perhaps TRBD1 as D (5 bases). Deletions cut 3 bases from V and 2 bases from J, with 7 bases between. Germline V gene lookup returns CDR1 SNHLY and CDR2 FYNNEI. CDR3 size: 13 residues. In DNA, the CDR3 is TGTGCCAGCAGTGATCGGGGGAACTATGGCTACACCTTC. This translates into CASSDRGNYGYTF.

To note about this clone: Other DNA sequences in the sample encode the same CDR3. CDR3 amino acids: CASSVSGQSNEKLFF. CDR3 nucleotides: TGTGCCAGCAGCGTGAGCGGGCAGTCTAATGAAAAACTGTTTTTT. The V gene is TRBV9, the J gene TRBJ1-4; no firm D call. Trimming removed 2 bases at V and 3 bases at J, with 11 bases between. Germline V CDR1 and CDR2: SGDLS, YYNGEE. The CDR3 has 15 residues.

The V gene is TRBV7-9, the J gene TRBJ2-3; weak D call: TRBD1 (6 bases). CDR3 length: 16 amino acids. Trimming took off 3 bases at V and 0 bases at J, with 13 bases between the two ends. Per germline, CDR1 SEHNR and CDR2 FQNEAQ (reference sequence). CDR3 region: CASSLGDTSSTDTQYF. In nucleotides, the CDR3 is TGTGCCAGCAGCTTGGGGGACACCTCTAGCACAGATACGCAGTATTTT. Full variable domain (rest looked up from reference TRBV7-9 and TRBJ2-3): DTGVSQNPRHKITKRGQNVTFRCDPISEHNRLYWYRQTLGQGPEFLTYFQNEAQLEKSRLLSDRFSAERPKGSFSTLEIQRTEQGDSAMYLCASSLGDTSSTDTQYFGPGTRLTVL.

The genes are TRBV18 and TRBJ2-1; TRBD2 aligns across 7 bases. The V and J ends lost 6 bases and 0 bases, in that order; junction bases with no gene match: 8. Germline V gene sequence: CDR1 KGHSH, CDR2 LQKENI. The CDR3 is made up of 16 amino acids. CDR3 amino acids: CASSPNPSGSYNEQFF. DNA for the CDR3: TGTGCCAGCTCTCCGAACCCTAGCGGCTCCTACAATGAGCAGTTCTTC.

The V gene is TRBV7-3, the J gene TRBJ2-7, with D possibly TRBD2 on 5 matching bases. The V and J ends lost 1 base and 0 bases respectively, with 10 bases between them. In germline, CDR1 is SGHTA, CDR2 FQGTGA. CDR3 size: 15 residues. DNA for the CDR3: TGTGCCAGCAGCTTAATAGGCGGGTCCTCCTACGAGCAGTACTTC. It yields the protein CASSLIGGSSYEQYF.

The rearrangement uses TRBV21-1 and TRBJ1-3; TRBD1 is taken as the D call from the table, unchecked against the DNA. TRBV21-1 is termed a pseudogene. This CDR3 contains 16 residues. CDR3 nucleotides: TGTGCCAGCAGCAAATCGCAACAGGGGACTGGAAACACCATATATTTT. Translation gives CASSKSQQGTGNTIYF.